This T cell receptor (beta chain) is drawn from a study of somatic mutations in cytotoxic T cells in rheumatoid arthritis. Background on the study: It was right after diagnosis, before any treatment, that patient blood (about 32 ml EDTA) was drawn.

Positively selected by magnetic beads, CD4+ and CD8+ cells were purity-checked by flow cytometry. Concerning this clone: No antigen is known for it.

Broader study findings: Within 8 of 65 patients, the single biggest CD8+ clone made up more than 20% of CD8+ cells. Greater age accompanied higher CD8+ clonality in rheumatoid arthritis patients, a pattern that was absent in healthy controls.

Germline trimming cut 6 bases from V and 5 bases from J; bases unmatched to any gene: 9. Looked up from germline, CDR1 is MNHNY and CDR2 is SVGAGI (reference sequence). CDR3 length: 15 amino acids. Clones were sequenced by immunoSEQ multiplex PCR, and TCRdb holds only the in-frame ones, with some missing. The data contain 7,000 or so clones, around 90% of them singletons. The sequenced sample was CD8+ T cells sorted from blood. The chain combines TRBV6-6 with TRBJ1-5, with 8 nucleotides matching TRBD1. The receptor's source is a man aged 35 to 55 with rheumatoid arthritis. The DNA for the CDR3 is TGTGCCAGCAGCTACCTTGACAGGGGAGATCAGCCCCAGCATTTT. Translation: CASSYLDRGDQPQHF.